This TCR beta chain was captured in a study of CD8+CD57+ T cells in acquired aplastic anemia. Looking at the study overall: DNA per sorted CD4+ or CD8+ sample ranged about 0.17 to 30 ug, averaging about 3 ug. The study's findings and limits: Patients and controls shared about 27 CD8+ CDR3 sequences.

Profiles of TCR beta VDJ and CDR3 were generated from a genomic DNA template. In TCRdb, the reads were re-called with MiXCR into one record per CDR3 protein. The sample has roughly 420,000 distinct CDR3 sequences, 65% to 80% seen once. On this clonotype itself: Its antigen is undetermined.

V lost 4 bases and J lost 6; bases outside the gene matches: 7. This CDR3 region has 14 residues. The rearrangement uses TRBV12-3 or TRBV12-4 and TRBJ1-2; 8 positions agree with TRBD1. The receptor comes from a human donor in good health, serving as a control. The sequencing input was sorted CD4+, CD8+, or CD8+CD57+ T cells (not recorded which) from PBMCs. The CDR3 DNA is TGTGCCAGCAGTTCGACAGGGGTGGGGGATGGCTACACCTTC. Translated, it gives CASSSTGVGDGYTF.